The entry that follows covers one T cell receptor beta chain sequence. The target antigen is unknown. Investigators isolated RNA and reverse transcribed it into cDNA to act as the sequencing template. The assay was immunoSEQ multiplex PCR, and TCRdb's table has in-frame clones only and misses some. The data hold 250,000 to 350,000 clones, with about 60% observed a single time. This sample is drawn from a study of CD8+ T cells in alopecia areata. The wider study: Treatment comprised oral tofacitinib, 5 to 10 mg twice daily, in treated patients. Study-level findings and limits: Mice showed clearer TCR sharing than patients did, a gap that was possibly HLA-related. Both scalp clonality and the expanded CD8+ clones among the top 100 showed a significant decrease with tofacitinib.

Treatment reported: oral pan-JAK inhibitor, 5-10 mg twice daily. The CDR3 runs to 13 residues. V gave up 4 bases and J gave up 7 bases, with 13 bases separating them. From germline, CDR1 is MNHEY and CDR2 SMNVEV (reference sequence). The sequenced sample was CD4+ T cells sorted from blood, obtained around week 54, from a patient treated with tofacitinib. The V and J genes are TRBV27 and TRBJ2-5; D possibly corresponds to TRBD2 (5 bases). This clonotype was sampled from a human donor with alopecia areata. CDR3 amino acids: CASSSGTRGTQYF. DNA of the CDR3: TGTGCCAGCAGTTCTGGAACTAGAGGGACCCAGTACTTC.